This T cell receptor beta chain was identified during a study of blood T cell repertoires in COVID-19. Study background: Acute and convalescent COVID-19 specimens originated in the United States, Italy and Spain.

The protocol was immunoSEQ multiplex PCR, while the TCRdb copy is restricted to in-frame clones and leaves out a portion. Found here are over 200,000 clones, around 85% of them singletons; the top ten hold around 5.1%. V lost 0 bases, J lost 4 bases, and 12 bases lay in between. Germline assignment: CDR1 SGHNT and CDR2 YYREEE (reference sequence). This CDR3 has 15 residues. What was sequenced was peripheral blood. The V and J genes are TRBV5-4 and TRBJ2-3; TRBD2 is a possible D gene (6 bases). This TCR was sampled from a human donor in a cohort sampled during active COVID-19. CDR3 residues: CASSLAGVFADTQYF. The CDR3 DNA sequence: TGTGCCAGCAGCTTGGCGGGAGTATTTGCAGATACGCAGTATTTT.